This T cell receptor (beta chain) was sequenced for a study of OX40 agonist ivuxolimab in advanced cancers. In germline, CDR1 is SGHTA, CDR2 FQGNSA. The CDR3 runs 19 residues. The ends were cut back, 0 bases at V and 1 base at J, with 20 bases in the middle. Generated by immunoSEQ multiplex PCR, the TCRdb table keeps only in-frame clones and is missing some. Of about 24,000 clones in the sample, roughly 84% are singletons; the top ten hold around 16%. This rearrangement joins TRBV7-2 to TRBJ2-3; the D call may be TRBD1 or TRBD2 (5 bases each). This TCR was sampled from an adult with an advanced solid tumor such as melanoma, head and neck, liver or kidney cancer. This specimen was CD4+ or CD8+ T cells sorted from blood, taken in a trial of the OX40 agonist ivuxolimab. This CDR3 reads CASSLARGTVSPRTDTQYF. The CDR3 DNA is TGTGCCAGCAGCTTAGCGAGGGGCACCGTTTCCCCTCGCACAGATACGCAGTATTTT.